This T cell receptor beta chain was documented in a study of regulatory T cells in long-lasting Graves disease (dated by TCRdb to about 2021). As for the study more broadly: Patients with newly diagnosed Graves' disease had been on antithyroid drugs for under 3 months. Patients with persistent Graves' disease were compared with patients with newly diagnosed Graves' disease using TCR sequencing and RNA sequencing of peripheral blood. The study took place in China and was registered as a clinical trial. A total of roughly 35 samples underwent TCR sequencing: around 13 from persistent and around 20 from newly diagnosed Graves' disease patients. Points the paper makes about the study in general: Only peripheral blood was studied, because thyroid tissue, the primary lesion, was inaccessible. Compared with newly diagnosed patients, patients with persistent Graves' disease had lower TCR Shannon entropy and fewer highly expanded clones, which suggests clonal expansion. TRBV28, TRBJ1-2 and TRBJ2-5 were preferentially used in persistent disease, while TRBV20-1 and TRBJ2-1 were favored in newly diagnosed disease. Sequencing and analysis were restricted to the TCR beta chain. Patients with persistent disease shared more public clonotypes (around 2,500) than newly diagnosed patients did (966). The small sample size was acknowledged by the authors as a limitation that may reduce accuracy.

Taken from the germline V gene, the CDR1 and CDR2 loops are SNHLY and FYNNEI. The CDR3 holds 14 amino acids from the cysteine to the phenylalanine. Only CDR3 DNA remains: 42 bases, in frame from the first base. Trimming takes 3 bases from V and 6 bases from J, and the germline ends sit 14 bases apart. Libraries were constructed by multiplex PCR. The listed sequencing device is Illumina HiSeq 4000. TCR beta libraries were built with iRepertoire HTBI primers and Arm-PCR amplification of CDR3 regions. PCR products were gel purified before sequencing. As for the original processing: Gene usage analysis of CDR3 amino acid clonotypes used the approximately 62 TRBV and about 13 TRBJ segments found across samples. Filtered high-quality paired reads were merged into contigs using COPE and FqMerger. BLAST was used to align contigs to IMGT TRBV, TRBD and TRBJ reference genes, with CDR3 defined following IMGT. Any clonotype with a frequency above 0.1% was classified as a highly expanded clone. Repertoire diversity was measured by Shannon entropy, and V-J evenness by the Gini coefficient. Clonotypes shared by more than one individual were considered public. The public reads were reprocessed in TCRdb via fastp at Q25 and MiXCR, keeping in-frame beta chains. Each entry merges the rows of one CDR3 protein and shows their most common DNA and genes. None of the V and J calls come from the authors' own analysis; TCRdb made them. Recorded for this sample are some 460,000 distinct CDR3 sequences; around 15% of them occurred a single time. About 12% of the sample is taken by the ten largest.

This clonotype was counted many times. Its antigen is not yet known. No base qualities exist here, and no much larger clone lies one base off it. The time point label here, explained by the study, means: newly diagnosed GD, antithyroid drugs for less than 3 months. RNA was extracted from PBMCs in TRIzol for both TCR sequencing and RNA sequencing. The diagnosis of Graves' disease was made according to American Thyroid Association guidelines. The patients came from an endocrinology department in Xi'an, China. Each patient gave 7 to 9.5 milliliters of peripheral blood, collected in an EDTA anticoagulant tube. PBMCs were isolated by Ficoll Paque Plus density gradient separation without further T cell sorting. An Agilent 2100 Bioanalyzer and agarose gel were used to check RNA quality, while a NanoDrop 2000 measured RNA concentration. The sample also formed part of further work on T cells in Graves' hyperthyroidism and ophthalmopathy. As the second study states: Graves' hyperthyroidism was defined as stable when no progression to ophthalmopathy occurred over 18 months of follow-up. Hyperthyroidism patients were newly diagnosed, with disease duration under 2 months, and aged 18 to 65 years. Any patient with an uncontrolled infection, another autoimmune disease, pregnancy or lactation was excluded. Diagnoses were established on the basis of clinical symptoms, serum thyroxine and TRAb, thyroid ultrasound, and orbital computed tomography. The first round of RT-PCR for the TCR CDR3 was performed with the HTBI primer set and the Qiagen OneStep RT-PCR kit. Most expanded thyroid clonotypes (frequency above 0.001) were also found in blood, which suggests that blood repertoires may mirror thyroid immune responses. In cross-validation, a model built on a 13 V-J signature told ophthalmopathy apart from stable hyperthyroidism with less than 90% sensitivity and around 83% specificity, and in testing the same model reached 80%/75%. During validation, the model predicted progression to ophthalmopathy a median of around six months ahead of onset, with around 71% sensitivity and 72% to 80% specificity. To identify distinguishing TCR V-J signatures, a discovery cohort of about 100 patients was used, comprising approximately 40 with Graves' ophthalmopathy and some 57 with stable Graves' hyperthyroidism. Whether ophthalmopathy could be predicted prospectively was tested in an independent validation cohort made up of 18 hyperthyroidism patients plus 17 patients who later progressed to ophthalmopathy. The roughly 100 discovery patients were divided at random into training and test sets in a 7:3 ratio. In about 6 Graves' hyperthyroidism patients, the study also compared T-cell repertoires from thyroid tissue with T-cell repertoires from blood. Following sampling, methimazole starting at 30 mg daily was given to hyperthyroidism patients, and high-dose intravenous methylprednisolone was given to ophthalmopathy patients. Libraries were constructed in a second round of multiplex PCR, after which size selection and purification were carried out. Sequencing of the libraries was done on an Illumina HiSeq2000 using paired-end 100 bp reads. SOAPnuke was used to process the raw data, removing reads that contained adapters or uncalled bases, had a mean Phred below 15, or lacked an exact match to the constant primer or identifier. High-quality paired reads were merged using COPE v1.2.5, and each unique nucleotide sequence was defined as a clonotype. Clonotypes were aligned to IMGT TRBV, TRBD and TRBJ reference segments using MiTCR v1.1. Only V-J combinations with frequency above 0.0001, covering 98% to 99.2% of repertoires, were analysed. The TCS score was defined as the ratio of F50 (clonal expansion) to E x V (chaos), calculated using BLOSUM62-based TCRdist between CDR3 peptides within each V-J. Welch's t-statistics and random forest reduced fewer than 550 V-J features to 13, which were used in a naive Bayes classifier (R e1071). Sample size was not statistically predetermined, and investigators were not blinded to group allocation. According to the paper, TCR Vbeta CDR3 sequencing was carried out on about 140 peripheral blood samples, which came from fewer than 50 ophthalmopathy, around 74 hyperthyroidism and around 17 progressor patients.

This receptor was taken from a man aged 35 to 55 with Graves disease. Donor details come from another sample of the same person, matched by shared clones. The sample here was peripheral blood mononuclear cells (PBMCs), taken at new diagnosis, from a patient treated with antithyroid drugs. The chain is assembled from TRBV2 and TRBJ1-1; TRBD1 is perhaps the D gene, given 6 matching bases. The CDR3 has the sequence CASSDRDIAPEAFF. The sequenced DNA is TGTGCCAGCAGTGACCGGGACATAGCCCCTGAAGCTTTCTTT.